This TCR beta chain was sequenced for a study of blood T cell repertoires in COVID-19. Germline V lookup: CDR1 SGHRS, CDR2 YFSETQ. The CDR3 contains 14 residues. V gave up 1 base and J gave up 1 base, with 8 bases separating them. Original handling: How many nucleated cells were present was estimated from reference gene primer amplification. Using immunoSEQ multiplex PCR, the repertoire was profiled, and TCRdb retains in-frame clones only, with some absent. Clonal size and the V and J genes are those of that table, whereas D and trimming came from the DNA. The sample records fewer than 700,000 clones, about 88% being singletons. Comment on this clone: Within the sample, other DNA sequences also encode this same CDR3.

Seattle-derived patients entered the study during active infection and were followed longitudinally. The gene calls are TRBV5-1 and TRBJ1-1; D not resolved. The sequence was collected from a woman aged 45-59 years with COVID-19, enrolled during active disease. Material: peripheral blood. CDR3 nucleotides: TGCGCCAGCAGCTTGCACACCGAGAACACTGAAGCTTTCTTT. It specifies CASSLHTENTEAFF.